This T cell receptor beta chain was recorded in a study of blood T cell repertoires in COVID-19. Study background: COVID-19 samples, acute and convalescent, were from the United States, Italy and Spain.

From germline, CDR1 is MNHEY and CDR2 SVGAGI. The CDR3 is 15 amino acids. V lost 4 bases, J lost 4 bases, and 14 bases lay in between. Assay: immunoSEQ multiplex PCR; the TCRdb copy retains only in-frame clones and omits some. The table lists tens of thousands of clones, about 89% of them singletons. This clone was seen only once. The sample was peripheral blood. V and J are TRBV6-5 and TRBJ1-5; D is possibly TRBD1 (5 bases). The clonotype was recovered from a man between 65 and 85 years old with active or convalescent COVID-19. Here the CDR3 DNA reads TGTGCCAGCAGTTCCACAGCAGGGCCGAATCAGCCCCAGCATTTT. Translating gives CASSSTAGPNQPQHF.